This paragraph covers one TCR beta chain sequence. No antigen is known for it. This record comes from a study of identical twins. A universal primer site came from template switching; cDNA carried unique molecular identifiers. A single record per CDR3 protein comes from TCRdb applying MiXCR to the 5' RACE reads. The sample lists 250,000 or so distinct CDR3 sequences, approximately 7% seen once, with roughly 3.7% in the top ten. General observations from the study: The presence of invariant MAIT and iNKT cells could partly confound analyses of zero-insertion sequences. Conclusions came from cross-sectional statistical analysis, not from following the same donors.

Per germline, CDR1 MNHNS and CDR2 SASEGT. Trimming left V 4 bases short and J 2 bases short, with 19 bases between. The CDR3 totals 17 residues. There were only healthy Caucasians among the donors. The data also belong to a second study, concerning yellow fever vaccine responses in identical twins.

The source of this sequence is a woman under 30 in good health. Sequenced input: memory (CD45RO+) T cells sorted from blood. The chain carries TRBV6-1 and TRBJ2-3; D is perhaps TRBD2 (7 bases). The CDR3 protein is CASSGVTLGGDTDTQYF. In DNA form, the CDR3 reads TGTGCCAGCAGTGGGGTCACGCTAGGGGGGGACACAGATACGCAGTATTTT.